Given below is one T cell receptor beta chain in context. Its antigen is not identified. This sample is drawn from a study of beta chain features in type 1 diabetes. This CDR3 comprises 17 residues. Germline assignment: CDR1 SGDLS and CDR2 YYNGEE. With V trimmed by 4 bases and J by 7 bases, 13 bases remained unmatched. The investigators reverse transcribed all of the isolated RNA, so they sequenced expressed TCRB transcripts. About 3.9 million reads on average were seen across naive, central memory and regulatory T cell samples. Repertoires were generated with immunoSEQ multiplex PCR, while TCRdb's copy carries only in-frame clones and drops some. Counted here are roughly 260,000 clones, about 20% occurring once; the ten biggest clones make up approximately 0.029%. General study results and limits: Type 1 diabetes patients showed a moderate but significant shortening of TCRB CDR3s in all four CD4+ subsets. Possible PCR preference for shorter templates applied equally to patients and controls.

Using CD45RO/CCR7/CD25/CD127/CD95/CD27, CD4+ naive, central memory, regulatory and stem cell-like memory cells were sorted. Each population that was sorted was more than 98% pure. The sequence was collected from a woman between 40 and 50 years old with type 1 diabetes. The chain recombines TRBV9 with TRBJ2-1, with TRBD2 identical over 11 bases. The sequenced sample was naive CD4+ T cells from blood. The CDR3 DNA sequence: TGTGCCAGCAGCCCGGGACTAGCGGACGCTCACTTGAATGAGCAGTTCTTC. It is translated as CASSPGLADAHLNEQFF.